This paragraph reports one TCR beta chain. The CDR3 is made up of 17 amino acids. V was shortened by 2 bases and J by 9 bases, with 26 bases between the two germline ends. Germline V gene lookup returns CDR1 MDHEN and CDR2 SYDVKM. The record originates from a study of PD-L1 blockade in urothelial cancer. Study-wide background: Patients' prior chemotherapy regimens numbered 0 to 3. Blood-derived samples held a median around 130,000 T cells.

Synthetic TCR analog templates were spiked into all PCRs individually. The method was immunoSEQ multiplex PCR; TCRdb's version includes in-frame clones alone and lacks a portion of them. The sample consists of about 21,000 clones, nearly 90% of them appearing once. The source material was PBMCs, sampled around atezolizumab (anti-PD-L1) treatment. The chain carries TRBV28 and TRBJ2-7; maybe TRBD2 (5 bases). This receptor was taken from a woman aged 55-69 years with urothelial cancer. CDR3 region: CASSLGGGDSRRVGQYF. The CDR3 DNA is TGTGCCAGCAGTTTAGGAGGTGGAGACTCCCGCCGGGTTGGGCAGTACTTC.